This TCR beta chain was found in a study of blood T cell repertoires in COVID-19. Looking at the study overall: Sources were T cells, B-cell-depleted T cells, or PBMCs; the material itself was cDNA or gDNA.

Repertoires were generated with immunoSEQ multiplex PCR, while TCRdb's copy carries only in-frame clones and drops some. The repertoire includes roughly 250,000 clones, 85% to 90% of them detected once, and just under 9% sits in the top ten. Trimming took 0 bases from V and 0 from J; bases not matched to a gene: 3. Germline CDR1 is SEHNR and CDR2 is FQNEAQ (reference sequence). CDR3 length: 17 residues. Sequences were obtained from PBMCs or T cells enriched from blood (not recorded which). This sequence was found in a man in his forties who had recovered from COVID-19. The chain couples TRBV7-9 to TRBJ1-5; 9 bases align to TRBD1. CDR3 residues: CASSLAGGQGSNQPQHF. The CDR3 DNA is TGTGCCAGCAGCTTAGCTGGGGGACAGGGTAGCAATCAGCCCCAGCATTTT. Drawing the rest from reference TRBV7-9 and TRBJ1-5, the complete variable domain is DTGVSQNPRHKITKRGQNVTFRCDPISEHNRLYWYRQTLGQGPEFLTYFQNEAQLEKSRLLSDRFSAERPKGSFSTLEIQRTEQGDSAMYLCASSLAGGQGSNQPQHFGDGTRLSIL.